Below, 21 T cell receptor beta chains from the same sample are listed, as sequenced in a study of T cells after yellow fever vaccination. TCRdb ran MiXCR on the 5' RACE reads and lists one entry per CDR3 protein. The sample includes 300,000 to 400,000 distinct CDR3 sequences, under 15% seen only once; the top ten take 3% to 4%. The input for sequencing was CD4+ T cells sorted from PBMCs, taken 15 days after the yellow fever booster vaccination. These receptors all stem from a man aged 18 to 30 who received the YFV17D yellow fever vaccine.

V is TRBV2 and J is TRBJ1-3; the D gene is possibly TRBD1 (5 bases). Trimming removed 9 bases from V and 0 bases from J, with 9 bases in between. CDR3 length equals 13 residues. Germline values: CDR1 SNHLY, CDR2 FYNNEI. The CDR3 DNA reads as TGTGCCAGACAGGCTCGCTCTGGAAACACCATATATTTT. Its protein product is CARQARSGNTIYF.

The chain recombines TRBV10-3 with TRBJ2-2; 10 bases are shared with TRBD1. The junction had 7 bases not matched to a gene; V was cut back by 5 bases and J by 4 bases. From germline, CDR1 is ENHRY and CDR2 SYGVKD. This CDR3 comprises 16 residues. The CDR3 reads CAISFRDRGSTGELFF. The CDR3 coding sequence is TGTGCCATCAGTTTTCGGGACAGGGGATCCACCGGGGAGCTGTTTTTT.

V gene TRBV3-1 combines with J gene TRBJ1-2; D not certain. Trimming removed 0 bases at V and 2 bases at J, with 7 bases between. CDR1 and CDR2 from the germline V gene are LGHDT and YNNKEL (reference sequence). This CDR3 contains 14 residues. Here the CDR3 DNA reads TGTGCCAGCAGCCAAGATGGGCAGAACTATGGCTACACCTTC. This gives the protein CASSQDGQNYGYTF.

The rearrangement joins TRBV19 to TRBJ1-2; a weak D match, TRBD1 (5 bases). This CDR3 has 14 residues. V was shortened by 1 base and J by 7 bases, with 13 bases between the two germline ends. Germline V gene lookup returns CDR1 LNHDA and CDR2 SQIVND (reference sequence). The CDR3 loop is CASSIASRGSGYTF. The CDR3 bases are TGTGCCAGTAGTATAGCATCAAGGGGATCTGGCTACACCTTC.

J is TRBJ2-5 and V is TRBV20-1, with 7 bases matching TRBD1. The trim removed 1 base at V and 5 bases at J, leaving 1 base unmatched. This CDR3 has 12 residues. Germline V gives CDR1 DFQATT, CDR2 SNEGSKA (reference sequence). CDR3 residues: CSARVDRETQYF. The CDR3 DNA sequence: TGCAGTGCTAGAGTGGACAGGGAGACCCAGTACTTC.

In DNA form, the CDR3 reads TGTGCCAGCAGGGTCCGGGTAGGCAATTCACCCCTCCACTTT. This codes for CASRVRVGNSPLHF. This chain uses TRBV28 with TRBJ1-6; D call uncertain. CDR1 is MDHEN and CDR2 is SYDVKM in the germline V gene. V lost 6 bases and J lost 7, with 13 bases in between. The CDR3 totals 14 residues. Filled out from reference TRBV28 and TRBJ1-6, the complete variable domain reads DVKVTQSSRYLVKRTGEKVFLECVQDMDHENMFWYRQDPGLGLRLIYFSYDVKMKEKGDIPEGYSVSREKKERFSLILESASTNQTSMYLCASRVRVGNSPLHFGNGTRLTVT.

This clonotype has a handful of counts. The chain couples TRBV20-1 to TRBJ2-5; 7 bases are a match to TRBD2. The CDR3 has 15 amino acids. CDR1 DFQATT and CDR2 SNEGSKA come from the germline V gene (reference sequence). V dropped 5 bases and J dropped 1; count of bases not matched to a gene: 10. The CDR3 region is CSAARASGLQETQYF. The CDR3 bases are TGCAGTGCTGCCCGGGCTAGCGGACTCCAAGAGACCCAGTACTTC.

This clonotype was seen a few times. The chain joins TRBV9 to TRBJ2-5; D unclear. CDR1 is SGDLS and CDR2 is YYNGEE in the germline V gene. The CDR3 is 15 residues long. V shed 0 bases and J shed 1 base, with 10 bases lying between them. Here the CDR3 DNA reads TGTGCCAGCAGCGTAGCTAGTTCGGTCCAAGAGACCCAGTACTTC. Its protein is CASSVASSVQETQYF. The entire variable domain, with the rest obtained from reference TRBV9 and TRBJ2-5, is as follows: DSGVTQTPKHLITATGQRVTLRCSPRSGDLSVYWYQQSLDQGLQFLIQYYNGEERAKGNILERFSAQQFPDLHSELNLSSLELGDSALYFCASSVASSVQETQYFGPGTRLLVL.

This clonotype appeared a few times. The J gene is TRBJ2-3, the V gene TRBV4-3; 10 bases match TRBD2. V lost 0 bases and J lost 6; bases outside the gene matches: 6. The CDR3 is 16 amino acids. Germline V gene lookup returns CDR1 LGHNA and CDR2 YSLEER. The CDR3 loop is CASSQDFSGGGDTQYF. Written as DNA, the CDR3 is TGCGCCAGCAGCCAAGATTTCAGCGGGGGGGGCGATACGCAGTATTTT.

This clonotype was picked up a small number of times. The V call is TRBV20-1, the J call TRBJ1-4; D is possibly TRBD1 (5 bases). Germline loops: CDR1 DFQATT, CDR2 SNEGSKA (reference sequence). This CDR3 comprises 14 residues. The ends were cut back, 3 bases at V and 8 bases at J, with 16 bases in the middle. CDR3 protein: CSASLGVVSEKLFF. The CDR3 nucleotides are TGCAGTGCTAGCTTAGGGGTAGTTTCCGAAAAACTGTTTTTT.

This rearrangement joins TRBV5-1 to TRBJ2-7; 12 bases are a match to TRBD1. CDR1 and CDR2 from the germline V gene are SGHRS and YFSETQ. J lost 0 bases, V lost 4 bases, and 2 bases had no gene match. CDR3 length equals 15 residues. In nucleotides, the CDR3 is TGCGCCAGCAGCGGGGACAGGGGGCCCTCCTACGAGCAGTACTTC. It translates to CASSGDRGPSYEQYF.

This clonotype was picked up a small number of times. The genes are TRBV9 and TRBJ2-5; 9 bases map to TRBD2. This CDR3 spans 15 amino acids. CDR1 is SGDLS and CDR2 is YYNGEE in the germline V gene. The V and J ends lost 3 bases and 4 bases, in that order; junction bases with no gene match: 7. The CDR3 sequence is CASSAPGLASETQYF. The CDR3 DNA is TGTGCCAGCAGCGCCCCGGGACTAGCATCAGAGACCCAGTACTTC.

This clonotype was seen only a few times. The genes are TRBV19 and TRBJ2-1, with 8 bases matching TRBD2. J was trimmed by 6 bases and V by 3 bases; bases with no gene match: 10. Germline V CDR1 and CDR2: LNHDA, SQIVND (reference sequence). The CDR3 spans 16 residues. The CDR3 sequence is CASSILSGTRSNEQFF. In nucleotides, the CDR3 is TGTGCCAGTAGTATTCTTTCCGGGACTAGGAGCAATGAGCAGTTCTTC.

The chain uses TRBV9 and TRBJ1-5, with unresolved D. Germline V lookup: CDR1 SGDLS, CDR2 YYNGEE. V was trimmed by 2 bases and J by 6 bases, leaving 9 bases between them. This CDR3 spans 13 amino acids. CDR3 protein: CASSVSGAQPQHF. The CDR3 region has the DNA TGTGCCAGCAGCGTCTCAGGCGCTCAGCCCCAGCATTTT.

This clonotype occurred a few times. The rearrangement links TRBV5-5 to TRBJ1-4, with TRBD1 matching 8 bases. The CDR3 is 14 amino acids. With 3 bases clipped from V and 7 bases from J, the junction kept 5 bases outside the gene matches. The germline V gene encodes CDR1 SGHKS and CDR2 YYEKEE (reference sequence). Here the CDR3 reads CASSSGQGFEKLFF. In DNA form, the CDR3 reads TGTGCCAGCAGCTCCGGACAGGGCTTTGAAAAACTGTTTTTT.

This clonotype was seen more than once but under ten times. The chain joins TRBV20-1 to TRBJ2-2, with 9 nucleotides matching TRBD1. CDR1 is DFQATT and CDR2 is SNEGSKA in the germline V gene (reference sequence). The CDR3 has 15 amino acids. V lost 5 bases to trimming and J lost 4 bases; unmatched junction nucleotides: 8. The CDR3 protein is CSAVPGTGITGELFF. In DNA form, the CDR3 reads TGCAGTGCTGTTCCCGGGACAGGGATCACCGGGGAGCTGTTTTTT.

The chain uses TRBV7-3 and TRBJ2-3; D might be TRBD1 (5 bases). The CDR3 consists of 15 residues. V dropped 1 base and J dropped 3 bases, with 11 bases sitting between them. The germline CDR1 and CDR2 sequences are SGHTA and FQGTGA. CDR3 nucleotide sequence: TGTGCCAGCAGCTTAAATCCCCAGGGAACAGATACGCAGTATTTT. It specifies CASSLNPQGTDTQYF.

The V call is TRBV4-2, the J call TRBJ2-5, with 14 bases fitting TRBD2. V dropped 4 bases and J dropped 1; count of bases not matched to a gene: 5. Germline V lookup: CDR1 LGHNA, CDR2 YNFKEQ. CDR3 length: 17 residues. As DNA, the CDR3 is TGTGCCAGCAGCCCATCGACTAGCGGGGGGGCCCAAGAGACCCAGTACTTC. Residues: CASSPSTSGGAQETQYF.

This clonotype was found a few times. The chain links TRBV5-1 to TRBJ2-3, with a weak D call TRBD2 (6 bases). In germline, CDR1 is SGHRS, CDR2 YFSETQ. The CDR3 is 16 amino acids. V was shortened by 4 bases and J by 1 base, with 16 bases between the two germline ends. CDR3 bases: TGCGCCAGCAGCCGTGCAGAGCTAGCGCGCACAGATACGCAGTATTTT. This gives the protein CASSRAELARTDTQYF. The whole variable domain, filled in from reference TRBV5-1 and TRBJ2-3, reads KAGVTQTPRYLIKTRGQQVTLSCSPISGHRSVSWYQQTPGQGLQFLFEYFSETQRNKGNFPGRFSGRQFSNSRSEMNVSTLELGDSALYLCASSRAELARTDTQYFGPGTRLTVL.

A few counts support this clonotype. This rearrangement joins TRBV29-1 to TRBJ2-5; D is unresolved. Germline V gene data show CDR1 as SQVTM and CDR2 as ANQGSEA. This CDR3 has 12 amino acids. The V gene lost 7 bases and the J gene lost 7 bases, with 16 bases spanning the gap. The CDR3 region is CSAAAYIGTQYF. Written as DNA, the CDR3 is TGCAGCGCCGCGGCCTATATCGGGACCCAGTACTTC.

This clonotype was found a few times. The chain has TRBV6-5 and TRBJ1-4; weak D call: TRBD1 (5 bases). CDR3 length equals 15 residues. V dropped 0 bases and J dropped 8 bases, with 13 bases sitting between them. Germline values: CDR1 MNHEY, CDR2 SVGAGI. The CDR3 region has the DNA TGTGCCAGCAGTTACTCGATTCGGGGGAGGGAAAAACTGTTTTTT. Translated: CASSYSIRGREKLFF.